Detailed here is one TCR beta chain. V lost 3 bases and J 4 bases, leaving 13 bases between the germline ends. Germline V CDR1 and CDR2: SGHTA, FQGNSA. CDR3 length equals 14 residues. The record originates from a study of T cells in Graves' hyperthyroidism and ophthalmopathy. Template material for amplifying TCR beta CDR3 regions consisted of RNA transcripts. The HTBI primer set served for first-round RT-PCR of the TCR CDR3. TCRdb independently ran MiXCR on the multiplex PCR reads; one entry per CDR3 protein. The table lists hundreds of thousands of distinct CDR3 sequences, 35% to 40% of them singletons.

This clonotype was sampled from a man in his late teens or twenties with Graves' hyperthyroidism. This chain uses TRBV7-2 with TRBJ2-7; D is possibly TRBD2 (6 bases). What was sequenced was blood. This CDR3 reads CASSLSGARYEQYF. The DNA of the CDR3 is TGTGCCAGCAGCTTGTCGGGAGCTCGGTACGAGCAGTACTTC.